These T cell receptor beta chains were read from a single sample in a study of shared clonotypes between healthy human individuals. TCRdb's copy holds only in-frame clones and misses some; the assay was immunoSEQ multiplex PCR. The sample lists under 1,100,000 clones, about 80% occurring once. The specimen was memory CD4+ T cells from PBMCs. Receptors were obtained from a man younger than 35 in good health. Some clones in this sample may be carry-over from other donors' samples. Each CDR3 is given with its conserved first and last residue. Each record gives: J gene, D gene, clone size, V gene, CDR3 protein, CDR3 DNA. A D gene is named only where the DNA matches it firmly. Rows give clone size only sometimes, using once, few, many, or a class for an expanded clone.

TRBJ2-3,TRBD2,.,TRBV11-3,CASSPGTSTFRDTQYF,TGTGCCAGCAGCCCCGGGACTAGCACATTTCGGGATACGCAGTATTTT
TRBJ2-7,.,.,TRBV27,CASSSRYEQYF,TGTGCCAGCAGTTCCCGGTACGAGCAGTACTTC
TRBJ1-1,TRBD1,.,TRBV18,CASSPPEGTGVTKAFF,TGTGCCAGCTCACCACCGGAAGGGACAGGGGTGACTAAAGCTTTCTTT
TRBJ2-1,TRBD1,.,TRBV27,CASSPWTGAFSYNEQFF,TGTGCCAGCAGTCCCTGGACAGGGGCCTTCTCCTACAATGAGCAGTTCTTC
TRBJ2-5,TRBD2,.,TRBV30,CAWSVGGYQETQYF,TGTGCCTGGAGTGTCGGGGGGTACCAAGAGACCCAGTACTTC
TRBJ2-3,TRBD2,.,TRBV5-1,CASSSTSSGRGDTQYF,TGCGCCAGCAGCTCCACAAGTAGCGGGAGGGGAGATACGCAGTATTTT
TRBJ2-1,TRBD2,.,TRBV5-1,CASSLRTSGRLATYNEQFF,TGCGCCAGCAGCTTGCGGACTAGCGGGAGATTAGCGACCTACAATGAGCAGTTCTTC
TRBJ2-7,TRBD2,.,TRBV11-2,CASSLAGYEQYF,TGTGCCAGCAGCCTAGCGGGCTACGAGCAGTACTTC
TRBJ1-1,.,.,TRBV7-2,CASSLVENTEAFF,TGTGCCAGCAGCTTAGTCGAGAACACTGAAGCTTTCTTT
TRBJ1-2,.,.,TRBV2,CASIRTGTTNGYTF,TGTGCCAGCATTCGTACAGGGACGACGAATGGCTACACCTTC
TRBJ2-7,TRBD2,few,TRBV15,CATSRDRGGYEQYF,TGTGCCACCAGCAGAGATCGGGGGGGTTACGAGCAGTACTTC
TRBJ2-2,.,once,TRBV19,CASRAGPNTGELFF,TGTGCCAGTAGGGCGGGACCGAACACCGGGGAGCTGTTTTTT
TRBJ1-4,.,.,TRBV7-9,CASSPDRPNEKLFF,TGTGCCAGCAGCCCAGACAGACCTAATGAAAAACTGTTTTTT
TRBJ2-7,.,.,TRBV7-8,CASSPGGDPYEQYF,TGTGCCAGCAGCCCCGGCGGGGACCCCTACGAGCAGTACTTC
TRBJ1-4,.,once,TRBV30,CAWSVRTNEKLFF,TGTGCCTGGAGTGTACGGACAAATGAAAAACTGTTTTTT
TRBJ1-1,.,.,TRBV27,CASSLTLYTEAFF,TGTGCCAGCAGTTTGACCCTTTACACTGAAGCTTTCTTT
TRBJ2-2,.,.,TRBV5-4,CASSNEITGELFF,TGTGCCAGCTCCAACGAGATCACCGGGGAGCTGTTTTTT
TRBJ2-2,.,.,TRBV19,CASRNRELNTGELFF,TGTGCCAGTAGAAATAGGGAGCTTAACACCGGGGAGCTGTTTTTT
TRBJ2-5,TRBD1,.,TRBV18,CASSPPRFPDREETQYF,TGTGCCAGCTCACCACCGCGTTTCCCGGACAGGGAAGAGACCCAGTACTTC
TRBJ1-3,TRBD1,.,TRBV15,CATSKGDRVGNTIYF,TGTGCCACCAGCAAGGGAGACAGGGTTGGAAACACCATATATTTT
TRBJ2-7,TRBD2,.,TRBV4-3,CASSQRQASGPYEQYF,TGCGCCAGCAGCCAAAGGCAGGCTAGCGGGCCGTACGAGCAGTACTTC
TRBJ1-5,.,.,TRBV2,CASSERHYNQPQHF,TGTGCCAGCAGTGAAAGGCACTACAATCAGCCCCAGCATTTT
TRBJ1-1,.,few,TRBV7-9,CASSLGYTYTEAFF,TGTGCCAGCAGCTTAGGCTACACCTACACTGAAGCTTTCTTT
TRBJ2-7,TRBD2,.,TRBV10-3,CAIRKTSGGSYEQYF,TGTGCCATCAGGAAGACTAGCGGGGGCTCCTACGAGCAGTACTTC
TRBJ2-1,TRBD2,.,TRBV10-3,CAISGESGTSGSSYNEQFF,TGTGCCATCAGTGGAGAGTCCGGGACTAGCGGGAGCTCCTACAATGAGCAGTTCTTC
TRBJ1-1,.,.,TRBV5-1,CASSQDPIRGNTEAFF,TGCGCCAGCAGCCAGGACCCAATAAGGGGAAACACTGAAGCTTTCTTT
TRBJ2-5,.,once,TRBV18,CASSPTLAETQYF,TGTGCCAGCTCACCGACTCTCGCGGAGACCCAGTACTTC
TRBJ1-2,TRBD1,.,TRBV28,CASSLSNPGQAAGGYTF,TGTGCCAGCAGTTTATCCAACCCGGGACAGGCGGCGGGCGGCTACACCTTC
TRBJ2-1,TRBD2,.,TRBV5-6,CASSFSGSSYNEQFF,TGTGCCAGCAGCTTTAGCGGGAGCTCCTACAATGAGCAGTTCTTC
TRBJ2-7,TRBD2,many,TRBV7-2,CASSPWVIAGGRPYEQYF,TGTGCCAGCAGCCCTTGGGTAATAGCGGGAGGCCGACCCTACGAGCAGTACTTC
TRBJ2-2,TRBD2,.,TRBV19,CASQSFGTRVNGELFF,TGTGCCAGCCAATCGTTTGGGACTAGGGTAAATGGGGAGCTGTTTTTT
TRBJ2-7,.,.,TRBV2,CASRKDVSYEQYF,TGTGCCAGCAGGAAGGACGTTTCCTACGAGCAGTACTTC
TRBJ2-7,TRBD1,once,TRBV29-1,CSVLLGQIYEQYF,TGCAGCGTTCTTTTGGGACAGATTTACGAGCAGTACTTC
TRBJ2-3,.,.,TRBV6-1,CASSGRERVTDTQYF,TGTGCCAGCAGTGGTCGGGAGCGAGTCACAGATACGCAGTATTTT
TRBJ2-1,.,.,TRBV6-5,CASLGGERQFF,TGTGCCAGCTTAGGGGGTGAGCGGCAGTTCTTC
TRBJ1-2,.,.,TRBV2,CASSIQARTNYGYTF,TGTGCCAGCAGTATACAAGCCCGGACGAACTATGGCTACACCTTC
TRBJ2-5,TRBD1,once,TRBV28,CASDRGKTQYF,TGTGCCTCAGACAGGGGTAAGACCCAGTACTTC
TRBJ2-7,.,.,TRBV7-9,CASSASIGGYEQYF,TGTGCCAGCAGTGCTAGCATCGGGGGATACGAGCAGTACTTC
TRBJ1-1,.,once,TRBV28,CASRIPGGAGLNTEAFF,TGTGCCAGCAGAATTCCCGGCGGGGCAGGCCTGAACACTGAAGCTTTCTTT
TRBJ2-2,TRBD2,many,TRBV7-8,CASSPWTSGMNTGELFF,TGTGCCAGCAGCCCTTGGACTAGCGGGATGAACACCGGGGAGCTGTTTTTT
TRBJ2-1,TRBD2,few,TRBV5-4,CASSLLAGETYNEQFF,TGTGCCAGCAGCTTACTAGCGGGAGAGACTTACAATGAGCAGTTCTTC
TRBJ2-2,.,.,TRBV6-6,CASITGATTNTGELFF,TGTGCCAGCATAACCGGGGCAACGACGAACACCGGGGAGCTGTTTTTT
TRBJ2-1,.,.,TRBV4-1,CASSQTWGLPNEQFF,TGCGCCAGCAGCCAGACCTGGGGTCTCCCCAATGAGCAGTTCTTC
TRBJ2-7,TRBD2,.,TRBV7-2,CASSFPRSGRNPYEQYF,TGTGCCAGCAGCTTCCCCCGGAGCGGGAGGAATCCCTACGAGCAGTACTTC
TRBJ1-2,.,few,TRBV6-5,CASSYSGGLYGYTF,TGTGCCAGCAGTTACTCGGGGGGGCTCTATGGCTACACCTTC
TRBJ2-1,TRBD2,.,TRBV2,CASSFSGRDAEQFF,TGTGCCAGCAGTTTTAGTGGGAGGGACGCTGAGCAGTTCTTC
TRBJ2-3,TRBD2,many,TRBV5-4,CASSRGLAGATDTQYF,TGTGCCAGCAGCCGGGGACTAGCGGGAGCAACAGATACGCAGTATTTT
TRBJ2-3,.,.,TRBV6-1,CASSELYSNTDTQYF,TGTGCCAGCAGTGAGCTTTACAGTAACACAGATACGCAGTATTTT
TRBJ1-5,.,.,TRBV7-8,CASSLAFTLAGNQPQHF,TGTGCCAGCAGCTTAGCGTTTACTCTCGCTGGCAATCAGCCCCAGCATTTT
TRBJ2-7,TRBD1,.,TRBV7-2,CASSPTVSRDRGYF,TGTGCCAGCAGCCCTACCGTTTCCCGGGACAGGGGGTACTTC
TRBJ1-2,.,.,TRBV23-1,CASRGVHGYTF,TGCGCCAGCAGAGGGGTCCATGGCTACACCTTC
TRBJ2-3,.,.,TRBV27,CASSLISWPPTDTQYF,TGTGCCAGCAGTTTAATATCGTGGCCTCCCACAGATACGCAGTATTTT
TRBJ2-7,.,.,TRBV9,CASSVAPAVSYEQYF,TGTGCCAGCAGCGTGGCACCGGCAGTCTCCTACGAGCAGTACTTC
TRBJ1-4,.,.,TRBV28,CASNSQGDEKLFF,TGTGCCAGCAATTCCCAGGGCGATGAAAAACTGTTTTTT